One and the same sample provided the 9 T cell receptor beta chains below, sequenced in a study of T cell responses to AZD1222 COVID-19 vaccine (dated by TCRdb to the early 2020s). Receptors were amplified or captured by the immunoSEQ multiplex PCR assay. TCRdb took over this immuneACCESS table, retaining in-frame rearrangements with V and J assigned. Such tables are incomplete; in checked studies, under half of the missing clones stem from an unresolved V gene, and the remainder is unexplained. This sample gives 150,000 or so clones in total; 88% of them show up just once. Under 3.5% of the sample goes to the ten largest clones. The meaning of the sample's time point label: baseline before first vaccination. Per the publication, the treatment or condition label means: meningococcal conjugate vaccine given as trial control. Here the sequenced sample was peripheral blood, taken on day 0 of MenACWY control vaccination. The source of these receptors is an adult in good health.

In its sample, this clone was seen once. The rearrangement joins TRBV6-5 to TRBJ1-3; no clear D. Deletions cut 6 bases from V and 0 bases from J, with 9 bases between. CDR3 size: 14 residues. Germline lookup yields CDR1 MNHEY and CDR2 SVGAGI. CDR3 in DNA: TGTGCCAGCAGCCAGGTCACCTCTGGAAACACCATATATTTT. Translation: CASSQVTSGNTIYF.

The chain has TRBV19 and TRBJ2-2, with D hard to call. Germline V gives CDR1 LNHDA, CDR2 SQIVND (reference sequence). The ends were cut back, 9 bases at V and 1 base at J, with 12 bases in the middle. The CDR3 has 14 residues. The CDR3 here is CASKQRGNTGELFF. CDR3 nucleotides: TGTGCCAGCAAACAGCGCGGGAACACCGGGGAGCTGTTTTTT.

V gene TRBV27 combines with J gene TRBJ1-6, with D possibly being TRBD1 (5 bases). V gave up 7 bases and J gave up 4 bases, with 8 bases separating them. This CDR3 contains 13 residues. CDR1 and CDR2 from the germline V gene are MNHEY and SMNVEV (reference sequence). The CDR3 DNA is TGTGCCAGCAAGGGGCCTTATAATTCACCCCTCCACTTT. Translation gives CASKGPYNSPLHF.

The chain has TRBV6-5 and TRBJ1-2; D gene ambiguous. The CDR3 is 13 residues long. V was trimmed by 6 bases and J by 2 bases, leaving 10 bases between them. CDR1 is MNHEY, CDR2 SVGAGI, per germline. The CDR3: CASRRTRNYGYTF. Written as DNA, the CDR3 is TGTGCCAGCAGGCGTACACGGAACTATGGCTACACCTTC.

The rearrangement uses TRBV29-1 and TRBJ1-4, with 10 bases aligning to TRBD1. CDR3 size: 13 residues. In germline, CDR1 is SQVTM, CDR2 ANQGSEA. The V and J ends lost 7 bases and 8 bases, in that order; junction bases with no gene match: 7. For the CDR3, the DNA is TGCAGCGCCCTGGGACAGGGGAACGAAAAACTGTTTTTT. It yields the protein CSALGQGNEKLFF. The full variable domain, its missing parts supplied by reference TRBV29-1 and TRBJ1-4, is SAVISQKPSRDICQRGTSLTIQCQVDSQVTMMFWYRQQPGQSLTLIATANQGSEATYESGFVIDKFPISRPNLTFSTLTVSNMSPEDSSIYLCSALGQGNEKLFFGSGTQLSVL.

The rearrangement uses TRBV6-5 and TRBJ1-1, with D maybe TRBD1 (6 bases). Trimming left V 0 bases short and J 1 base short, with 12 bases between. The CDR3 runs to 16 residues. CDR1 MNHEY and CDR2 SVGAGI come from the germline V gene. The CDR3, as DNA: TGTGCCAGCAGTTACTCAGCGGGACACCCGAACACTGAAGCTTTCTTT. Translated, it gives CASSYSAGHPNTEAFF.

The chain employs TRBV6-2 or TRBV6-3 and TRBJ2-7; 8 bases line up with TRBD2. Germline lookup yields CDR1 MNHEY and CDR2 SVGEGT. This CDR3 region has 15 residues. The trim removed 5 bases at V and 3 bases at J, leaving 9 bases unmatched. Here the CDR3 DNA reads TGTGCCAGCAGTCGCCGGGGACTAGAGCTCTACGAGCAGTACTTC. Translation: CASSRRGLELYEQYF.

This clone was detected only once. This rearrangement joins TRBV2 to TRBJ2-7; perhaps TRBD1 as D (7 bases). CDR3 size: 12 residues. The germline V gene encodes CDR1 SNHLY and CDR2 FYNNEI. V was cut by 7 bases and J by 6 bases, with 13 bases left in between. The CDR3 sequence is CASNYRGGEQYF. CDR3 nucleotides: TGTGCCAGCAATTACAGGGGAGGCGAGCAGTACTTC.

The chain is built from TRBV29-1 and TRBJ1-1; D ambiguous. The length of the CDR3 is 14 residues. The ends were cut back, 4 bases at V and 2 bases at J, with 14 bases in the middle. Germline V lookup: CDR1 SQVTM, CDR2 ANQGSEA. The CDR3 DNA is TGCAGCGTTGCTCGATTTACTTCTAACACTGAAGCTTTCTTT. Protein sequence: CSVARFTSNTEAFF.